Below are 26 T cell receptor beta chains sequenced from a single sample in a study of T-cell reconstitution after alpha-beta-depleted transplantation in children. As it was prepared, the TCRbeta library received unique molecular identifiers. Each CDR3 protein is one row after TCRdb ran MiXCR on the PCR reads. Of approximately 1,000,000 distinct CDR3 sequences detected, roughly 31% appear once; the ten largest clones hold 28%. Here the sequenced sample was PBMCs, mostly from graft donor cells, taken 360 days after TCRalphabeta/CD19-depleted stem cell transplant. The receptors derive from a boy under three years old who had a stem cell transplant for SCID, so the T cells may come from the graft donor.

A few counts support this clonotype. V is TRBV5-1 and J is TRBJ2-1, with 9 positions matching TRBD2. The CDR3 consists of 15 residues. Germline V gene data show CDR1 as SGHRS and CDR2 as YFSETQ. V lost 0 bases to trimming and J lost 6 bases; unmatched junction nucleotides: 4. CDR3 in amino acids: CASSLELAGVNEQFF. The CDR3 DNA is TGCGCCAGCAGCTTGGAATTAGCGGGGGTCAATGAGCAGTTCTTC.

This clonotype was seen only a few times. The chain has TRBV3-1 and TRBJ2-1; D unclear. Trimming shortened V by 1 base and J by 10 bases, and 11 bases separated the two germline ends. Germline assignment: CDR1 LGHDT and CDR2 YNNKEL (reference sequence). The CDR3 covers 13 residues. The CDR3 bases are TGTGCCAGCAGCCAAGTTAGGGAAGGGGAGCAGTTCTTC. This encodes CASSQVREGEQFF.

This clonotype has only a few counts. The chain combines TRBV19 with TRBJ1-1; 9 nucleotides line up with TRBD1. V shed 5 bases and J 8 bases; nucleotides not matched to a gene: 6. CDR3 length: 13 residues. Germline CDR1 is LNHDA and CDR2 is SQIVND (reference sequence). The CDR3 nucleotides read TGTGCCAGTAGTCCGGACAGGGGCCAGGAAGCTTTCTTT. Translated, it gives CASSPDRGQEAFF.

The chain is built from TRBV18 and TRBJ1-1, with D uncertain. Germline V lookup: CDR1 KGHSH, CDR2 LQKENI. The germline V and J ends were trimmed by 1 base and 0 bases, with 9 bases remaining between them. This CDR3 spans 15 amino acids. The CDR3 sequence: CASSPQGFMNTEAFF. The CDR3 DNA reads as TGTGCCAGCTCACCACAGGGCTTTATGAACACTGAAGCTTTCTTT.

The chain carries TRBV7-8 and TRBJ1-2; no reliable D call. The germline V gene encodes CDR1 SGHVS and CDR2 FQNEAQ. V lost 4 bases, J lost 8 bases, and 20 bases lay in between. The CDR3 totals 15 residues. The CDR3 sequence: CASSSSRDTSLGYTF. CDR3 DNA: TGTGCCAGCAGCTCTAGCCGCGACACGTCGTTGGGCTACACCTTC.

This clonotype is a singleton in its sample. This rearrangement joins TRBV4-1 to TRBJ2-7; no clear D. The length of the CDR3 is 18 residues. The germline gives CDR1 MGHRA, CDR2 YSYEKL. Trimming stripped 1 base from V and 2 bases from J, with 21 bases between. CDR3 in DNA: TGCGCCAGCAGCCAAGGACCCCTACGATCAACGGGCCCCTACGAGCAGTACTTC. This codes for CASSQGPLRSTGPYEQYF.

This clonotype was detected a few times. The V and J genes are TRBV5-1 and TRBJ2-7; 7 bases map to TRBD1. Trimming removed 2 bases from V and 3 bases from J; junction bases left unmatched: 5. The length of the CDR3 is 14 residues. Germline-derived CDR1 and CDR2 are SGHRS and YFSETQ. The CDR3 sequence is CASSFRDSRYEQYF. Here the CDR3 DNA reads TGCGCCAGCAGCTTCCGGGACAGTCGCTACGAGCAGTACTTC.

The J gene is TRBJ2-3, the V gene TRBV20-1; TRBD2 matches at 9 bases. This CDR3 contains 17 residues. V shed 3 bases and J 6 bases; nucleotides not matched to a gene: 16. Germline V gene sequence: CDR1 DFQATT, CDR2 SNEGSKA (reference sequence). CDR3 sequence (DNA): TGCAGTGCTAGTCGGGCGGCTAGCGGGGCCTCTCTTGATACGCAGTATTTT. It yields the protein CSASRAASGASLDTQYF.

This clonotype was detected only a few times. The chain links TRBV27 to TRBJ1-2; no reliable D call. CDR3 length: 14 residues. Trimming pared 3 bases from V and 5 bases from J, leaving 13 bases between. The V gene's germline CDR1 is MNHEY and CDR2 SMNVEV (reference sequence). Here the CDR3 DNA reads TGTGCCAGCAGTTTGGGTCAGAACCTATATGGCTACACCTTC. It encodes CASSLGQNLYGYTF.

About this clonotype itself: The CDR3 does not close with the conserved phenylalanine or tryptophan, likely indicating a read error. In nucleotides, the CDR3 is TGCGCCAGCAGCTTGGGCCCTAGCCAAGAGACCCAGTACTTA. Its translation: CASSLGPSQETQYL. The rearrangement links TRBV5-1 to TRBJ2-5, with no clear D. Trimming removed 0 bases at V and 1 base at J, with 7 bases between. CDR1 SGHRS and CDR2 YFSETQ come from the germline V gene. This CDR3 has 14 amino acids.

The V gene is TRBV15, the J gene TRBJ1-4; the D gene is possibly TRBD1 (5 bases). CDR1 LNHNV and CDR2 YYDKDF come from the germline V gene (reference sequence). This CDR3 has 14 amino acids. V was shortened by 5 bases and J by 8 bases, with 15 bases between the two germline ends. The CDR3 sequence: CATSEAGFREKLFF. CDR3 sequence (DNA): TGTGCCACCAGCGAGGCAGGGTTCCGGGAAAAACTGTTTTTT.

V gene TRBV7-2 combines with J gene TRBJ2-7, with a possible D match to TRBD2 (6 bases). The CDR3 length is 13 residues. Germline assignment: CDR1 SGHTA and CDR2 FQGNSA. The V and J ends lost 1 base and 6 bases respectively, with 10 bases between them. CDR3 coding DNA: TGTGCCAGCAGCTTAGACTGGCGGGGCGAGCAGTACTTC. This codes for CASSLDWRGEQYF.

The chain links TRBV21-1 to TRBJ1-3; TRBD1 is the table's D call and was not checked against the DNA. TRBV21-1 represents a pseudogene. This CDR3 has 13 amino acids. The CDR3 loop is CASGTLGGNTIYF. DNA of the CDR3: TGTGCCAGCGGGACCCTGGGAGGAAACACCATATATTTT.

The chain links TRBV7-2 to TRBJ2-5, with D uncertain. Per germline, CDR1 SGHTA and CDR2 FQGNSA. CDR3 length equals 13 residues. The V and J ends lost 5 bases and 1 base respectively, with 8 bases between them. As DNA, the CDR3 is TGTGCCAGCAGCCGTTACACCCAAGAGACCCAGTACTTC. It is translated as CASSRYTQETQYF.

This chain connects TRBV4-2 to TRBJ2-6; D not certain. There are 15 residues in the CDR3. Per the germline V gene, CDR1 is LGHNA and CDR2 is YNFKEQ. The germline V and J ends were trimmed by 4 bases and 2 bases, with 9 bases remaining between them. The CDR3 loop is CASSRVFPGANVLTF. CDR3 nucleotide sequence: TGTGCCAGCAGCCGAGTGTTTCCTGGGGCCAACGTCCTGACTTTC.

V and J are TRBV6-5 and TRBJ2-2; 10 bases match TRBD2. Trimming cost V 0 bases and J 1 base; bases outside gene matches: 8. CDR3 length: 19 residues. Germline CDR1 and CDR2: MNHEY and SVGAGI. The CDR3 nucleotides read TGTGCCAGCAGTTACTCGTCGGGACTAGCGTGGGGGAACACCGGGGAGCTGTTTTTT. Amino acid sequence: CASSYSSGLAWGNTGELFF.

The chain recombines TRBV4-1 with TRBJ1-1, with TRBD1 as a possible D gene (5 bases). Trimming took 4 bases from V and 4 from J, leaving 13 bases between them. Looked up from germline, CDR1 is MGHRA and CDR2 is YSYEKL. The CDR3 has 14 amino acids. CDR3 sequence reads: CASSRTVGTTEAFF. The CDR3 DNA sequence: TGCGCCAGCAGCCGGACCGTCGGGACCACTGAAGCTTTCTTT.

The chain is built from TRBV5-1 and TRBJ2-3; 8 bases are shared with TRBD2. Trimming removed 4 bases from V and 0 bases from J; junction bases left unmatched: 4. CDR1 SGHRS and CDR2 YFSETQ come from the germline V gene. This CDR3 contains 15 residues. The CDR3 protein is CASSPRGVSTDTQYF. In DNA form, the CDR3 reads TGCGCCAGCAGCCCGCGGGGGGTTAGCACAGATACGCAGTATTTT.

This clonotype has just a few counts. The chain joins TRBV7-3 to TRBJ2-1; tentative D call: TRBD1 (5 bases). Germline loops: CDR1 SGHTA, CDR2 FQGTGA. V was trimmed by 1 base and J by 6 bases, leaving 16 bases between them. The length of the CDR3 is 16 residues. In DNA, the CDR3 is TGTGCCAGCAGCTTAAATGGTAGGAGCAGGGTCAATGAGCAGTTCTTC. Its protein is CASSLNGRSRVNEQFF.

This clonotype has only a few counts. The CDR3 region is CAISEKGHLPADTQYF. CDR3 DNA: TGTGCCATCAGTGAAAAAGGACACCTTCCCGCAGATACGCAGTATTTT. The genes are TRBV10-3 and TRBJ2-3, with a weak D call TRBD1 (5 bases). Trimming shortened V by 3 bases and J by 4 bases, and 17 bases separated the two germline ends. This CDR3 comprises 16 residues. CDR1 and CDR2 (germline): ENHRY, SYGVKD.

V is TRBV12-3 or TRBV12-4 and J is TRBJ1-5; D ambiguous. CDR3 length: 12 amino acids. The V and J ends lost 4 bases and 4 bases respectively, with 5 bases between them. The DNA of the CDR3 is TGTGCCAGCAGTTACCTAAATCAGCCCCAGCATTTT. Residues: CASSYLNQPQHF.

This clonotype was detected only a few times. The CDR3 reads CASSSGLAITTDTQYF. The CDR3 coding sequence is TGCGCCAGCAGCTCCGGACTAGCGATAACAACAGATACGCAGTATTTT. The chain uses TRBV5-1 and TRBJ2-3; 9 nucleotides line up with TRBD2. Germline V CDR1 and CDR2: SGHRS, YFSETQ. CDR3 length: 16 amino acids. V trimming: 3 bases; J trimming: 3 bases; junction bases outside the gene matches: 8.

V usage is TRBV4-1 and J usage is TRBJ2-5; TRBD2 agrees at 11 bases. Germline CDR1 is MGHRA and CDR2 is YSYEKL. The CDR3 extends over 16 amino acids. V lost 3 bases and J lost 2; bases outside the gene matches: 5. The CDR3 region has the DNA TGCGCCAGCAGCCACCCTAGCGGGGGGTCACAAGAGACCCAGTACTTC. Translated, it gives CASSHPSGGSQETQYF.

The gene calls are TRBV5-1 and TRBJ2-1; TRBD2 is a possible D gene (6 bases). Germline V gives CDR1 SGHRS, CDR2 YFSETQ. The CDR3 extends over 17 amino acids. Trimming took 0 bases from V and 8 from J, leaving 21 bases between them. The CDR3 loop is CASSLGVPGLARDEQFF. For the CDR3, the DNA is TGCGCCAGCAGCTTGGGGGTACCGGGACTGGCAAGGGATGAGCAGTTCTTC.

The rearrangement uses TRBV11-2 and TRBJ1-1, with D unresolved. V lost 2 bases, J lost 3 bases, and 10 bases lay in between. This CDR3 contains 14 residues. Per germline, CDR1 SGHAT and CDR2 FQNNGV. As DNA, the CDR3 is TGTGCCAGCAGCTTACAGGTTCCGGACACTGAAGCTTTCTTT. As protein: CASSLQVPDTEAFF.

The J gene is TRBJ1-4, the V gene TRBV15; 7 nucleotides agree with TRBD1. The J segment lost 5 bases and the V segment lost 1 base, leaving 7 bases of the junction unmatched. There are 16 residues in the CDR3. The germline CDR1 and CDR2 sequences are LNHNV and YYDKDF (reference sequence). CDR3 sequence: CATSRGGTAHNEKLFF. The CDR3 nucleotides are TGTGCCACCAGCAGAGGAGGGACAGCTCACAATGAAAAACTGTTTTTT.